This T cell receptor beta chain came from a study of shared clonotypes between healthy human individuals. The run depth of the assay was deep. Original methodology: Filtering differed, since immunoSEQ gave only junction sequences and no quality scores. Method: immunoSEQ multiplex PCR; TCRdb's copy keeps in-frame clones and lacks some. V, J and clone size reflect that table, while D and trimming were determined from the DNA. The sample contains about 2.1 million clones, about 93% of which appear only once. The naive CD8 population came from CD45RO-negative cells selected for CCR7, without terminally differentiated effector memory CD45RA+ cells. V was clipped by 0 bases and J by 11 bases, with 9 bases between them. The CDR3 runs 12 residues. The germline V gene has CDR1 SGDLS and CDR2 YYNGEE. About this clone: The antigen remains undetermined.

Overall study results and limits: Naive subsets generally exceeded memory subsets in estimated richness. With several donors compared, roughly 4.9% of naive CD4 clonotypes were shared.

What was sequenced was naive CD8+ T cells from PBMCs. This receptor was identified in a man aged 18 to 29 in good health. Some clones in this sample may be carry-over from other donors' samples. The chain uses TRBV9 and TRBJ1-3; no clear D. The CDR3 region is CASSVVKGPIYF. CDR3 in DNA: TGTGCCAGCAGCGTAGTCAAGGGTCCCATATATTTT.